This T cell receptor beta chain was recovered during a study of regulatory T cells in long-lasting Graves disease (dated by TCRdb to about 2021). Turning to the overall study: Persistent Graves' disease was defined as antithyroid drug treatment for over 5 years with persistently positive TSH receptor autoantibodies. Peripheral blood TCR sequencing and RNA sequencing compared persistent Graves' disease patients with newly diagnosed Graves' disease patients. The study was conducted in China and was registered as a clinical trial. A total of around 33 samples were covered by TCR sequencing, comprising some 13 persistent and some 20 newly diagnosed Graves' disease patients. Persistent Graves' disease patients in the clinical cohort had taken antithyroid drugs for 9 to 11 years on average. Overall results and qualifications from the work: The authors noted that the small sample size was a limitation that may lower accuracy. A larger number of public clonotypes was shared among persistent patients (around 2,500) than among newly diagnosed patients (around 890). Persistent disease showed preferential use of TRBV28, TRBJ1-2 and TRBJ2-5, whereas newly diagnosed disease favored TRBV20-1 and TRBJ2-1. Because the primary lesion, thyroid tissue, could not be accessed, the study looked at peripheral blood alone. Persistent Graves' disease patients showed lower TCR Shannon entropy and fewer highly expanded clones than newly diagnosed patients, suggesting clonal expansion. Only the TCR beta chain was sequenced and analyzed.

About this clonotype: This receptor's antigen is unknown. No base quality information exists; no much larger clone differs at one position.

V was cut back by 4 bases and J by 2 bases, leaving a gap of 11 bases between them. Taken from cysteine to phenylalanine, the CDR3 has 13 residues. The kept DNA is CDR3 alone, 39 bases in frame from the first base. CDR1 and CDR2, looked up from the germline V gene (reference sequence), are GTSNPN and SVGIG. Library creation used multiplex PCR. The instrument was an Illumina HiSeq 4000. To build TCR beta libraries, CDR3 regions were amplified by Arm-PCR using iRepertoire HTBI primers. Before sequencing, the PCR products underwent gel purification. In the original analysis: Gene usage analysis of CDR3 amino acid clonotypes relied on the 60 or so TRBV and more than twelve TRBJ segments identified across samples. COPE and FqMerger were used to merge filtered high-quality paired reads into contigs. BLAST was used to align contigs to the IMGT TRBV, TRBD and TRBJ reference genes, and CDR3 was defined following IMGT. Clonotypes above 0.1% frequency were classified as highly expanded clones. Repertoire diversity was measured by Shannon entropy, and V-J evenness by the Gini coefficient. A clonotype found in more than one individual was treated as public. Using fastp trimming at Q25 and MiXCR clonotype assembly, TCRdb reanalyzed the public sequencing data and kept in-frame beta chains. Rows matching on CDR3 protein sequence are summarized as one entry with the most common DNA and genes. The V and J calls reflect TCRdb's pipeline rather than the authors' work. The sample table shows 700,000 or so distinct CDR3 sequences, and 25% to 35% are seen once. The ten largest clonotypes hold about two fifths of the sample.

The time point label here, explained by the study, means: persistent/refractory GD, antithyroid drugs over 5 years with positive TRAb. RNA was extracted from PBMCs in TRIzol for both TCR sequencing and RNA sequencing. The diagnosis of Graves' disease was made according to American Thyroid Association guidelines. The patients came from an endocrinology department in Xi'an, China. Each patient gave 7.5 to 10 milliliters of peripheral blood, collected in an EDTA anticoagulant tube. Ficoll Paque Plus density gradient separation was used to isolate PBMCs, and no additional T cell sorting was done. An Agilent 2100 Bioanalyzer and agarose gel were used to check RNA quality, and a NanoDrop 2000 was used to measure RNA concentration.

Sequenced here: peripheral blood mononuclear cells (PBMCs), sampled when the disease was refractory, from a patient treated with antithyroid drugs. This receptor was obtained from a female donor with Graves disease. The chain was built from TRBV30 and TRBJ1-1; confidence is insufficient to name the D gene. This receptor has the CDR3 CAWKYAINTEAFF. The base sequence is TGTGCCTGGAAATACGCGATAAACACTGAAGCTTTCTTT.